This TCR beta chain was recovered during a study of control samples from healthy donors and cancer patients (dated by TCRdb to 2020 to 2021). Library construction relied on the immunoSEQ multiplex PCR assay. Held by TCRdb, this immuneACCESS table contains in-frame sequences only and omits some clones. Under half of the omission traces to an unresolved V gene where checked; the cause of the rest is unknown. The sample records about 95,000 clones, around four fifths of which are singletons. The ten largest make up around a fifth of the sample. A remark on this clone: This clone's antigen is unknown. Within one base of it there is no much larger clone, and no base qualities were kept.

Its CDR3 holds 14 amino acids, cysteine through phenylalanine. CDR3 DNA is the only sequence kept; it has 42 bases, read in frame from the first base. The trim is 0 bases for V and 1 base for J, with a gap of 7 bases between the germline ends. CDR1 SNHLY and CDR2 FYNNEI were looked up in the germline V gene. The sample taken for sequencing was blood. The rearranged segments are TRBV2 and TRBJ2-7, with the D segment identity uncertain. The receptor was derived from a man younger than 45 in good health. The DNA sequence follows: TGTGCCAGCAGTGAAGCGCGGAGTTCCTACGAGCAGTACTTC. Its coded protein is CASSEARSSYEQYF.